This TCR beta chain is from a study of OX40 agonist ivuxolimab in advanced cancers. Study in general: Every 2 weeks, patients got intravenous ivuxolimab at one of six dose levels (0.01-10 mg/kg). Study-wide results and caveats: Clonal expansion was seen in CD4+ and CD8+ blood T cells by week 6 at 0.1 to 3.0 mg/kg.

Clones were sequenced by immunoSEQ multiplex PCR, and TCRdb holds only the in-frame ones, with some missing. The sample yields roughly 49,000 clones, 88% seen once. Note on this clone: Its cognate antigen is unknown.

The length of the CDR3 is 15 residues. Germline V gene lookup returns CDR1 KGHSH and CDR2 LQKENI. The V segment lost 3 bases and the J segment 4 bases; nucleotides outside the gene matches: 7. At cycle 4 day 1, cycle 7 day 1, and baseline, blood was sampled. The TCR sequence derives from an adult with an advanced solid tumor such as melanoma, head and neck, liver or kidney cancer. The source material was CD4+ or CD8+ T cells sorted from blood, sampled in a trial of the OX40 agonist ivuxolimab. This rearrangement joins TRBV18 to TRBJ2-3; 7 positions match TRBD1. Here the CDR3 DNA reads TGTGCCAGCTCACCGGGACAGTTACGCGCAGATACGCAGTATTTT. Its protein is CASSPGQLRADTQYF. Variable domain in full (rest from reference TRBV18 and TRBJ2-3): NAGVMQNPRHLVRRRGQEARLRCSPMKGHSHVYWYRQLPEEGLKFMVYLQKENIIDESGMPKERFSAEFPKEGPSILRIQQVVRGDSAAYFCASSPGQLRADTQYFGPGTRLTVL.